One sample yielded the 12 T cell receptor beta chains listed below, sequenced in a study of CD8 T cells in Susac syndrome. Reverse transcription used roughly 0.45 to 1 ug RNA and random hexamers. TCRdb re-analysed the immunoSEQ multiplex PCR reads in MiXCR, keeping a single row per CDR3 protein. The data contain more than 200,000 distinct CDR3 sequences, roughly nine tenths of them seen just once; the ten biggest clones take up roughly 0.13%. Sequences were obtained from CD8+ T cells from PBMCs. All receptors come from a human donor with multiple sclerosis.

The DNA of the CDR3 is TGTGCCAGTAGTAACAGGTTCGGAAATTCGGGCTACACTGAAGCTTTCTTT. Amino acids: CASSNRFGNSGYTEAFF. V is TRBV19 and J is TRBJ1-1; possibly TRBD1 for D (5 bases). The CDR3 consists of 17 residues. The germline CDR1 and CDR2 sequences are LNHDA and SQIVND (reference sequence). The ends were cut back, 4 bases at V and 3 bases at J, with 21 bases in the middle.

This chain connects TRBV27 to TRBJ2-2; D possibly corresponds to TRBD2 (5 bases). The CDR3 consists of 14 residues. Germline lookup yields CDR1 MNHEY and CDR2 SMNVEV (reference sequence). V was trimmed by 2 bases and J by 1 base, leaving 5 bases between them. The CDR3 DNA sequence: TGTGCCAGCAGTTTAACTAGGAACACCGGGGAGCTGTTTTTT. Translation gives CASSLTRNTGELFF.

The DNA of the CDR3 is TGTGCCAGTAGTATCCTTAGCGGGGCCTTCTACGAGCAGTACTTC. It codes for CASSILSGAFYEQYF. The rearrangement uses TRBV19 and TRBJ2-7; 8 bases map to TRBD2. With V trimmed by 3 bases and J by 3 bases, 7 bases remained unmatched. The CDR3 is 15 amino acids. CDR1 and CDR2 from the germline V gene are LNHDA and SQIVND (reference sequence).

This chain links TRBV4-3 with TRBJ1-1; D is possibly TRBD1 (6 bases). This CDR3 comprises 15 residues. Trimming pared 1 base from V and 7 bases from J, leaving 16 bases between. CDR1 LGHNA and CDR2 YSLEER come from the germline V gene. The CDR3 sequence is CASSQVATGGGEAFF. In DNA form, the CDR3 reads TGCGCCAGCAGCCAAGTGGCGACAGGAGGAGGTGAAGCTTTCTTT.

The V call is TRBV19, the J call TRBJ1-1; D is ambiguous. Trimming stripped 0 bases from V and 1 base from J, with 9 bases between. The germline V gene encodes CDR1 LNHDA and CDR2 SQIVND (reference sequence). This CDR3 contains 15 residues. The CDR3 protein is CASSIDRLTNTEAFF. The CDR3, as DNA: TGTGCCAGTAGTATAGACAGACTTACGAACACTGAAGCTTTCTTT. Filled out from reference TRBV19 and TRBJ1-1, the complete variable domain reads DGGITQSPKYLFRKEGQNVTLSCEQNLNHDAMYWYRQDPGQGLRLIYYSQIVNDFQKGDIAEGYSVSREKKESFPLTVTSAQKNPTAFYLCASSIDRLTNTEAFFGQGTRLTVV.

The chain employs TRBV29-1 and TRBJ2-7; the D is unclear. This CDR3 is 11 amino acids long. Germline loops: CDR1 SQVTM, CDR2 ANQGSEA. Between the trimmed V and J ends, which lost 4 bases and 2 bases, there was a span of 6 bases. CDR3 sequence: CSVGGPYEQYF. CDR3 sequence (DNA): TGCAGCGTTGGCGGACCCTACGAGCAGTACTTC.

This clonotype was seen only a few times. V usage is TRBV6-5 and J usage is TRBJ2-7; 9 nucleotides align to TRBD2. V gave up 5 bases and J gave up 4 bases; unmatched junction bases: 6. Germline V CDR1 and CDR2: MNHEY, SVGAGI. CDR3 length equals 14 residues. CDR3 in DNA: TGTGCCAGCAGTCCAGCGGGGGGAGGTTACGAGCAGTACTTC. It yields the protein CASSPAGGGYEQYF.

The gene calls are TRBV7-9 and TRBJ2-7; TRBD1 aligns across 10 bases. The germline gives CDR1 SEHNR, CDR2 FQNEAQ (reference sequence). The CDR3 spans 15 residues. Trimming at V came to 1 base and at J to 5 bases, leaving 5 bases not matched to a gene. The CDR3 nucleotides read TGTGCCAGCAGCTTAGATCGGGACAGGGGCAACGAGCAGTACTTC. Amino acids: CASSLDRDRGNEQYF.

The DNA of the CDR3 is TGTGCCAGCAGCGAAGGCGGAGGGGTGAACACTGAAGCTTTCTTT. It encodes CASSEGGGVNTEAFF. V is TRBV9 and J is TRBJ1-1; TRBD1 might be the D (5 bases). The CDR3 loop spans 15 amino acids. Between the trimmed V and J ends, which lost 3 bases and 0 bases, there was a span of 12 bases. Germline CDR1 SGDLS, CDR2 YYNGEE.

The V gene is TRBV4-2, the J gene TRBJ1-1; no firm D call. V was shortened by 4 bases and J by 1 base, with 19 bases between the two germline ends. The CDR3 spans 17 residues. Germline loops: CDR1 LGHNA, CDR2 YNFKEQ. Written as DNA, the CDR3 is TGTGCCAGCAGCCTTCCCATGCGAGGCGCGACGAACACTGAAGCTTTCTTT. Translating gives CASSLPMRGATNTEAFF.

V is TRBV5-6 and J is TRBJ1-5; TRBD1 is a possible D gene (6 bases). The V end lost 5 bases, the J end lost 6 bases, and 21 bases lay between the germline ends. Germline V lookup: CDR1 SGHDT, CDR2 YYEEEE. This CDR3 is 16 amino acids long. The CDR3 spells CASRSRASGGGQPQHF. CDR3 nucleotides: TGTGCCAGCAGGTCTCGGGCCTCCGGAGGGGGTCAGCCCCAGCATTTT.

The V call is TRBV9, the J call TRBJ2-2; 7 nucleotides line up with TRBD2. Per germline, CDR1 SGDLS and CDR2 YYNGEE. The V gene end was trimmed by 3 bases and the J gene end by 6 bases; junction bases not matched to a gene: 11. The CDR3 totals 16 residues. The CDR3 region has the DNA TGTGCCAGCAGCGGCCTTCGGGCGGGAGCCGCCGGGGAGCTGTTTTTT. Translation: CASSGLRAGAAGELFF.